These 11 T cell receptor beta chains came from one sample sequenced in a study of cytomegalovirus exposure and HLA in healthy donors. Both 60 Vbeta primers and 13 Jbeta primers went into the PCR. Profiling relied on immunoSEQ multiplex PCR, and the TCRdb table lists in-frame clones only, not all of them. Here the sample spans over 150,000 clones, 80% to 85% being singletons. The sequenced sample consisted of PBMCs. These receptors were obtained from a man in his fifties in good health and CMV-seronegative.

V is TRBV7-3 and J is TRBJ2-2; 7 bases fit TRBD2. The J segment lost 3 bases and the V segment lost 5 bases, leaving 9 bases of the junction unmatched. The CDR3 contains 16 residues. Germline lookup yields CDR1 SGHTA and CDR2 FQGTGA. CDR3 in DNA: TGTGCCAGCAGCGGCCGGGGCGGGAGAGACACCGGGGAGCTGTTTTTT. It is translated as CASSGRGGRDTGELFF.

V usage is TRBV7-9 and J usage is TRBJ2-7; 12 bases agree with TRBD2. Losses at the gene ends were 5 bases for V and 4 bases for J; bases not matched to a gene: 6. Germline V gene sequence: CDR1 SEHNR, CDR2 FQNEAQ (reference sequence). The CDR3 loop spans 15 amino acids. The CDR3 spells CASSRLAGEGYEQYF. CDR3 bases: TGTGCCAGCAGCCGACTAGCGGGAGAGGGGTACGAGCAGTACTTC.

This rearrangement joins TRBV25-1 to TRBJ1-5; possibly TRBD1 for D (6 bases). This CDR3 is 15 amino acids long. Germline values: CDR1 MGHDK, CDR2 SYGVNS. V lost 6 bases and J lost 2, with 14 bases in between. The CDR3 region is CASSDPGVGNQPQHF. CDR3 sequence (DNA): TGTGCCAGCAGCGACCCAGGGGTGGGCAATCAGCCCCAGCATTTT.

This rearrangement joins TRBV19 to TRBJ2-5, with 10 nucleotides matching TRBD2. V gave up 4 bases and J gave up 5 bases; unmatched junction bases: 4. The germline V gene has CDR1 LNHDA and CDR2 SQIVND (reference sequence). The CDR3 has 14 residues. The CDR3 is CASSTQAGGETQYF. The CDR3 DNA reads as TGTGCCAGTAGTACCCAAGCGGGAGGGGAGACCCAGTACTTC.

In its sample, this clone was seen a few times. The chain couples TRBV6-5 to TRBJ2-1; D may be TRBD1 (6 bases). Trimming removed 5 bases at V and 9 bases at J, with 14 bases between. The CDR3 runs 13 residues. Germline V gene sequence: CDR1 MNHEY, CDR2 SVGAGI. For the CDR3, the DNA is TGTGCCAGCAGTCGCCTTGGGGGCACTGAGCAGTTCTTC. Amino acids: CASSRLGGTEQFF.

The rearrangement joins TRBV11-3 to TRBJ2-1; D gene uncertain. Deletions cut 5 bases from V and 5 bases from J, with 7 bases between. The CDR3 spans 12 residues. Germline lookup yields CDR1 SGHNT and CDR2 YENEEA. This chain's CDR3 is CASSLQHNEQFF. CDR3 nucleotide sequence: TGTGCCAGCAGCCTACAGCACAATGAGCAGTTCTTC.

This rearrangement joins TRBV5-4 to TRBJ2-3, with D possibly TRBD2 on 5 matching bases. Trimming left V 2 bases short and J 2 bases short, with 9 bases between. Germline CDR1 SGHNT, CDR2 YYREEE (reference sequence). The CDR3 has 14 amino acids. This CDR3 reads CASSFRTATDTQYF. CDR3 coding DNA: TGTGCCAGCAGCTTTCGGACTGCCACAGATACGCAGTATTTT. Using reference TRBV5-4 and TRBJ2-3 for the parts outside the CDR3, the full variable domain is ETGVTQSPTHLIKTRGQQVTLRCSSQSGHNTVSWYQQALGQGPQFIFQYYREEENGRGNFPPRFSGLQFPNYSSELNVNALELDDSALYLCASSFRTATDTQYFGPGTRLTVL.

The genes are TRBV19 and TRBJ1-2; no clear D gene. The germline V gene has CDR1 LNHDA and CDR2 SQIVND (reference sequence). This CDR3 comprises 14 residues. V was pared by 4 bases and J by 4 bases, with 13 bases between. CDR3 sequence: CASSNGRETYGYTF. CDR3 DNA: TGTGCCAGTAGTAATGGGAGGGAGACCTATGGCTACACCTTC.

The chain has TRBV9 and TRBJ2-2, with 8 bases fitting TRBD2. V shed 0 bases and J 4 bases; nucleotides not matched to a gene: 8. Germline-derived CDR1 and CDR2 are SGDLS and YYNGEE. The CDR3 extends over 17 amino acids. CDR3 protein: CASSVEVAGGATGELFF. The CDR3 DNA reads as TGTGCCAGCAGCGTAGAGGTGGCGGGAGGCGCCACCGGGGAGCTGTTTTTT.

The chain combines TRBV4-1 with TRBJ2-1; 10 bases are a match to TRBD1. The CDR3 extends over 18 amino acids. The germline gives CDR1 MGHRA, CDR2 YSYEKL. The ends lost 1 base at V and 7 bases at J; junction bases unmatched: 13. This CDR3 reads CASSQGITPTGGINEQFF. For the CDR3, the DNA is TGCGCCAGCAGCCAAGGCATCACCCCGACAGGGGGCATTAATGAGCAGTTCTTC.

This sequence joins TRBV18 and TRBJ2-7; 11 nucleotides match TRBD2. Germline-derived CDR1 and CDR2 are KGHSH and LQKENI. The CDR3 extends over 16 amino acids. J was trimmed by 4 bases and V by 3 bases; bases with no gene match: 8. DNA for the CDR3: TGTGCCAGCTCACCGCCAAGGAGGACTAGCGGGTACGAGCAGTACTTC. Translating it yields CASSPPRRTSGYEQYF.